These T cell receptor beta chains were read from a single sample in a study of blood T cell repertoires in COVID-19. Assay used: immunoSEQ multiplex PCR; TCRdb lists only in-frame clones, some missing. The sample holds around 400,000 clones, around 87% seen once. Sequencing was performed on peripheral blood. Receptors originate from a woman in her 30s with COVID-19, enrolled during active disease. The CDR3 runs from the conserved cysteine through the conserved F or W. D genes are given only for firm matches. Size is omitted from some rows. Given values are once, few, many or a class for expanded clones.

j_gene,v_gene,d_gene,abundance,CDR3aa,CDR3nt
TRBJ1-2,TRBV28,-,-,CASSPSGVKDYGYTF,TGTGCCAGCAGCCCTAGCGGGGTAAAAGACTATGGCTACACCTTC
TRBJ2-7,TRBV7-9,-,-,CASSLGGANTYEQYF,TGTGCCAGCAGCTTAGGGGGAGCTAACACCTACGAGCAGTACTTC
TRBJ2-3,TRBV6-2/TRBV6-3,-,-,CASSSLGDTQYF,TGTGCCAGCAGTTCGCTCGGGGATACGCAGTATTTT
TRBJ2-1,TRBV6-5,TRBD2,-,CASWGLAGNEQFF,TGTGCCAGCTGGGGACTAGCGGGAAATGAGCAGTTCTTC
TRBJ2-5,TRBV27,-,-,CASSPWVHSGETQYF,TGTGCCAGCAGTCCCTGGGTCCACTCCGGGGAGACCCAGTACTTC
TRBJ2-1,TRBV4-1,-,few,CASSQDRRAEFF,TGCGCCAGCAGCCAAGACAGGAGGGCCGAGTTCTTC
TRBJ2-1,TRBV27,TRBD1,-,CASSRTGQDQYNEQFF,TGTGCCAGCAGTAGAACGGGACAGGATCAATACAATGAGCAGTTCTTC
TRBJ2-7,TRBV7-2,TRBD2,-,CASSLKTGLAVSYEQYF,TGTGCCAGCAGCCTAAAGACGGGACTAGCGGTCTCCTACGAGCAGTACTTC
TRBJ2-7,TRBV27,-,-,CASKITPSSYEQYF,TGTGCCAGCAAAATTACTCCTAGCTCCTACGAGCAGTACTTC
TRBJ2-5,TRBV27,TRBD2,-,CASSSRLAGVGETQYF,TGTGCCAGCAGTTCCCGACTAGCGGGAGTTGGGGAGACCCAGTACTTC
TRBJ2-1,TRBV29-1,TRBD2,-,CSVAGLLVGEQFF,TGCAGCGTCGCGGGACTACTTGTGGGTGAGCAGTTCTTC
TRBJ2-2,TRBV15,TRBD2,-,CATSRGERLAGSGELFF,TGTGCCACCAGCAGAGGCGAGAGACTAGCGGGATCCGGGGAGCTGTTTTTT
TRBJ2-1,TRBV5-6,TRBD1,-,CASSLGGQGHNEQFF,TGTGCCAGCAGCTTGGGGGGACAGGGCCACAATGAGCAGTTCTTC
TRBJ1-1,TRBV28,TRBD1,once,CASSLPPGTAGMNTEAFF,TGTGCCAGCAGTTTACCCCCTGGGACAGCTGGGATGAACACTGAAGCTTTCTTT
TRBJ1-2,TRBV10-3,TRBD1,-,CAITGQGARQNGYTF,TGTGCCATCACCGGACAGGGGGCGCGTCAAAATGGCTACACCTTC
TRBJ2-1,TRBV29-1,TRBD2,-,CSVNLAGGPYNEQFF,TGCAGCGTTAATTTAGCGGGAGGACCCTACAATGAGCAGTTCTTC
TRBJ1-5,TRBV28,TRBD1,-,CASIQGANQPQHF,TGTGCCAGTATACAGGGGGCGAATCAGCCCCAGCATTTT
TRBJ1-2,TRBV28,TRBD1,-,CASSLPGGGYTF,TGTGCCAGCAGTTTGCCAGGGGGTGGCTACACCTTC
TRBJ2-7,TRBV15,TRBD2,-,CATSGTRINEQYF,TGTGCCACCAGTGGGACTAGAATTAACGAGCAGTACTTC
TRBJ2-3,TRBV5-4,TRBD2,once,CASSRTSGRATDTQYF,TGTGCCAGCAGCCGAACCAGCGGGAGGGCCACAGATACGCAGTATTTT
TRBJ1-2,TRBV7-8,-,-,CASSPTRDTVYGYTF,TGTGCCAGCAGCCCTACCCGGGACACTGTTTATGGCTACACCTTC
TRBJ1-2,TRBV28,TRBD1,-,CASIPQGAGYGYTF,TGTGCCAGCATTCCACAGGGGGCTGGCTATGGCTACACCTTC
TRBJ2-3,TRBV6-1,-,-,CASSEATVLDTQYF,TGTGCCAGCAGTGAAGCGACAGTCTTGGATACGCAGTATTTT
TRBJ2-3,TRBV4-1,TRBD2,once,CASSLGTSGRSSTDTQYF,TGCGCCAGCAGCCTCGGGACTAGCGGGAGGTCTAGCACAGATACGCAGTATTTT
TRBJ2-2,TRBV5-1,-,-,CASSSGSGAANTGELFF,TGCGCCAGCAGCTCCGGCTCGGGAGCCGCGAACACCGGGGAGCTGTTTTTT
TRBJ2-2,TRBV19,TRBD2,-,CASTRTSGASGELFF,TGTGCCAGTACCCGGACTAGCGGGGCGTCCGGGGAGCTGTTTTTT
TRBJ2-7,TRBV2,-,-,CASSESVNPEQYF,TGTGCCAGCAGTGAGAGCGTCAATCCGGAGCAGTACTTC
TRBJ2-5,TRBV5-1,TRBD2,-,CASSPREVGGKETQYF,TGCGCCAGCAGCCCTCGGGAGGTAGGAGGAAAAGAGACCCAGTACTTC
TRBJ2-3,TRBV28,TRBD2,-,CASSLGRVSTDTQYF,TGTGCCAGCAGTTTAGGGAGGGTTAGCACAGATACGCAGTATTTT
TRBJ2-1,TRBV28,-,-,CASRRQNGNEQFF,TGTGCCAGCAGAAGACAGAATGGGAATGAGCAGTTCTTC
TRBJ1-4,TRBV3-1/TRBV3-2,-,-,CASSQDSLTTNEKLFF,TGTGCCAGCAGCCAAGATTCCCTTACAACTAATGAAAAACTGTTTTTT
TRBJ2-3,TRBV9,TRBD2,-,CASSGRLAGTDTQYF,TGTGCCAGCAGCGGTCGACTAGCCGGCACAGATACGCAGTATTTT
TRBJ2-7,TRBV10-1,TRBD1,-,CASRSGTGVLYEQYF,TGCGCCAGCAGATCCGGGACAGGGGTTTTGTACGAGCAGTACTTC
TRBJ2-2,TRBV18,TRBD1,-,CASSQRKGASTGELFF,TGTGCCAGCTCACAACGAAAGGGGGCCAGCACCGGGGAGCTGTTTTTT
TRBJ2-1,TRBV7-3,TRBD1,-,CASSAPFGGQGSREQFF,TGTGCCAGCAGCGCCCCTTTTGGGGGACAGGGCTCACGGGAGCAGTTCTTC
TRBJ1-4,TRBV25-1,-,-,CASRAPSGKLFF,TGTGCCAGCAGGGCCCCATCGGGAAAACTGTTTTTT
TRBJ2-7,TRBV7-8,-,-,CASSLTGYEQYF,TGTGCCAGCAGCCTAACAGGGTACGAGCAGTACTTC
TRBJ1-2,TRBV30,TRBD1,-,CAGRQGSPHGYTF,TGTGCCGGTAGACAGGGGAGTCCTCATGGCTACACCTTC
TRBJ1-5,TRBV15,-,-,CATSWTRDTNQPQHF,TGTGCCACCAGCTGGACCCGGGACACAAATCAGCCCCAGCATTTT
TRBJ2-7,TRBV4-1,-,-,CASSQGPGTPGEQYF,TGCGCCAGCAGCCAAGGTCCAGGGACTCCTGGCGAGCAGTACTTC